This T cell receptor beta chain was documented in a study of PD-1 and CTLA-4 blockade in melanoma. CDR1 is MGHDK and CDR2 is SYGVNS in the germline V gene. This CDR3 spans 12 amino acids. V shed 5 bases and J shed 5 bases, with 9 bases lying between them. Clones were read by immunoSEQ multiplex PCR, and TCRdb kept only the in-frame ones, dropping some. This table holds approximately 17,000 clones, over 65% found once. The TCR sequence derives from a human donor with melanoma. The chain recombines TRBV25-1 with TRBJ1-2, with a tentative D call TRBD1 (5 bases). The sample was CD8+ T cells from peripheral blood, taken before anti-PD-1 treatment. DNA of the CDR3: TGTGCCAGCAGTTTGGGGGGGTATGGCTACACCTTC. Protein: CASSLGGYGYTF.